The 2 T cell receptor beta chains presented below share a single source sample, sequenced in a study of regulatory T cells in long-lasting Graves disease. Time point defined: newly diagnosed GD, antithyroid drugs for less than 3 months. RNA from PBMCs was the source of the TCR library. With iRepertoire HTBI primers and Arm-PCR of CDR3 regions, TCR beta libraries were built. TCRdb called the multiplex PCR reads again in MiXCR, with one record for every CDR3 protein. The table includes approximately 350,000 distinct CDR3 sequences, approximately 12% detected once. These data were also filed under a second study, of T cells in Graves' hyperthyroidism and ophthalmopathy.

Sequenced material: peripheral blood mononuclear cells (PBMCs), taken at new diagnosis, from a patient treated with antithyroid drugs. The receptors were gathered from a woman younger than 30 with Graves disease.

At least ten counts were recorded for this clonotype. Its ends do not fully match the called genes, so a read error is possible. The genes are TRBV7-9 and TRBJ1-6; D uncertain. Germline CDR1 and CDR2: SEHNR and FQNEAQ (reference sequence). CDR3 size: 14 residues. CDR3 loop: CASSPSSYNSPLHF. CDR3 in DNA: TGCGCCAGCAGCCCCAGCTCCTATAATTCACCCCTCCACTTT. Based on the CDR3 plus reference TRBV7-9 and TRBJ1-6, the full variable domain is DTGVSQNPRHKITKRGQNVTFRCDPISEHNRLYWYRQTLGQGPEFLTYFQNEAQLEKSRLLSDRFSAERPKGSFSTLEIQRTEQGDSAMYLCASSPSSYNSPLHFGNGTRLTVT.

This clonotype was seen only once. The chain combines TRBV7-2 with TRBJ2-5; a weak D match, TRBD2 (7 bases). Per germline, CDR1 SGHTA and CDR2 FQGNSA. This CDR3 has 18 amino acids. Deletions cut 5 bases from V and 1 base from J, with 23 bases between. CDR3 protein: CASSLTLGGGAVQETQYF. The CDR3 DNA sequence: TGTGCCAGCAGCCTGACCTTGGGGGGGGGGGCAGTCCAAGAGACCCAGTACTTC.